The subject of this entry is one T cell receptor (beta chain). No antigen is known for it. Time point: blood 4 weeks post-SBRT, at nephrectomy. Sample treatment: 15 Gy SBRT to primary tumor, nephrectomy 4 weeks later. Clones were read by immunoSEQ multiplex PCR, and TCRdb kept only the in-frame ones, dropping some. The repertoire has roughly 82,000 clones, roughly nine tenths of them found once; the top ten carry around 6%. This specimen belongs to a study of radiation and T cells in renal cell carcinoma. Whole-study results and caveats: Top tumor clonotypes rose in blood 2 weeks post-radiation, then contracted. No pretreatment tumor biopsies were available for baseline clonotypes.

In germline, CDR1 is SGHDT, CDR2 YYEEEE. The CDR3 length is 13 residues. V was trimmed by 0 bases and J by 3 bases, leaving 6 bases between them. The chain has TRBV5-6 and TRBJ1-2, with unresolved D. This clonotype was sampled from a woman aged 65 to 85 with renal cell carcinoma. The material was blood, obtained from a patient whose treatment included radiotherapy and nephrectomy. CDR3 sequence (DNA): TGTGCCAGCAGCTTGGGACACGACTATGGCTACACCTTC. It specifies CASSLGHDYGYTF.